This is a list of T cell receptor beta chains from one sample in a study of T cell responses to AZD1222 COVID-19 vaccine. Sequenced by immunoSEQ multiplex PCR; TCRdb stores in-frame clones only, minus some. Among roughly 150,000 clones listed, 84% were seen once. The material was peripheral blood, obtained on day 0 of AZD1222 vaccination. These receptor sequences come from an adult in good health. Each CDR3 is given with its conserved first and last residue. The D gene is left open where the match is weak. A clone size is listed for some rows: how often the clone was seen (once, few, many), or a class if it is expanded.

clone_size j_call d_call v_call cdr3_aa cdr3_nt
. TRBJ1-6 . TRBV9 CASSPLADNSPLHF TGTGCCAGCAGCCCTCTCGCGGACAATTCACCCCTCCACTTT
. TRBJ1-5 . TRBV19 CASSAWEGQGQPQHF TGTGCCAGTTCCGCTTGGGAGGGTCAAGGGCAGCCCCAGCATTTT
once TRBJ1-5 . TRBV2 CASSDLGLGDQPQHF TGTGCCAGCAGTGACCTGGGTCTAGGAGATCAGCCCCAGCATTTT
. TRBJ1-2 . TRBV28 CASSLESGGYTF TGTGCCAGCAGTTTAGAGTCGGGTGGCTACACCTTC
. TRBJ2-1 . TRBV27 CASSILGLSREQFF TGTGCCAGCAGCATCTTGGGGCTCTCTCGAGAGCAGTTCTTC
. TRBJ1-6 . TRBV12-3/TRBV12-4 CASSSGLNSPLHF TGTGCCAGCAGTTCGGGACTGAATTCACCCCTCCACTTT
. TRBJ2-7 . TRBV6-5 CASNPRPGDEQYF TGTGCCAGCAATCCCCGGCCAGGGGACGAGCAGTACTTC
. TRBJ1-3 . TRBV7-9 CASSLGGTRRGSGNTIYF TGTGCCAGCAGCTTAGGTGGGACACGCAGGGGCTCTGGAAACACCATATATTTT
. TRBJ2-6 . TRBV28 CASTFTGSGANVLTF TGTGCCAGCACCTTCACAGGGAGTGGGGCCAACGTCCTGACTTTC
. TRBJ2-4 . TRBV3-1/TRBV3-2 CASSQEGGLALNQYF TGTGCCAGCAGCCAAGAAGGGGGGTTAGCTTTAAATCAGTACTTC
. TRBJ1-2 TRBD1 TRBV7-9 CASSQQGARGYTF TGTGCCAGCAGCCAACAGGGGGCGCGTGGCTACACCTTC
many TRBJ2-5 TRBD1 TRBV28 CASSFGAGGFQETQYF TGTGCCAGCAGTTTCGGCGCAGGGGGTTTCCAAGAGACCCAGTACTTC
. TRBJ2-3 TRBD2 TRBV19 CASSLEDSGGADTQYF TGTGCCAGTAGCCTGGAGGACAGCGGGGGGGCAGATACGCAGTATTTT
. TRBJ2-3 . TRBV14 CASSQGQGYTQYF TGTGCCAGCAGCCAAGGTCAGGGGTATACGCAGTATTTT
. TRBJ1-2 TRBD1 TRBV12-3/TRBV12-4 CASSRDRFYGYTF TGTGCCAGCAGTCGGGACAGGTTCTATGGCTACACCTTC
once TRBJ1-1 TRBD1 TRBV7-3 CASSLGQGTTEAFF TGTGCCAGCAGCTTGGGACAGGGGACCACTGAAGCTTTCTTT
few TRBJ2-3 . TRBV5-5 CASSFQDTQYF TGTGCCAGCAGCTTCCAAGATACGCAGTATTTT
. TRBJ2-7 . TRBV15 CATSREWGGGTPGQYF TGTGCCACCAGCAGAGAGTGGGGAGGGGGGACCCCCGGGCAGTACTTC
. TRBJ2-5 . TRBV6-1 CASSDLPQETQYF TGTGCCAGCAGTGACCTTCCCCAAGAGACCCAGTACTTC
. TRBJ1-1 TRBD1 TRBV4-2 CASSQSGTANTEAFF TGTGCCAGCAGCCAGTCCGGGACAGCGAACACTGAAGCTTTCTTT